The 16 T cell receptor beta chains presented below share a single source sample, sequenced in a study of CD4 T cells in relation to SARS-CoV-2 and coronaviruses. The unexposed donors gave CD4+ T cells in about 2010-2019, prior to COVID-19. Here immunoSEQ multiplex PCR was the method, and the copy in TCRdb shows in-frame clones only, minus some. The repertoire holds roughly 60,000 clones, with less than 95% as singletons. Source material: naive CD4+ T cells from PBMCs. The subset here: naive CD4+ T cells isolated by negative enrichment. The receptors were sampled from a human donor in good health.

V is TRBV28 and J is TRBJ2-2, with D perhaps matching TRBD2 (6 bases). The CDR3 is 13 amino acids. V lost 6 bases and J lost 3, with 8 bases in between. CDR1 is MDHEN and CDR2 is SYDVKM in the germline V gene. The CDR3 DNA reads as TGTGCCAGCAGGCGACTAGACACCGGGGAGCTGTTTTTT. It codes for CASRRLDTGELFF.

The chain has TRBV10-1 and TRBJ2-1; TRBD2 matches 7 bases. In germline, CDR1 is WNHNN, CDR2 SYGVQD (reference sequence). This CDR3 has 18 residues. After removal of 4 bases from V and 5 bases from J, the junction contained 17 bases not matched to a gene. CDR3 nucleotides: TGCGCCAGCAGTGGTCTTGGTTCTGGCGGGAGACCCGACAATGAGCAGTTCTTC. Its protein is CASSGLGSGGRPDNEQFF.

DNA of the CDR3: TGTGCCAGCAGCTTCGGACAGGGTCTAGGAGGAAACACCATATATTTT. It is translated as CASSFGQGLGGNTIYF. The genes are TRBV5-6 and TRBJ1-3, with TRBD1 matching 8 bases. This CDR3 has 16 amino acids. The trim removed 2 bases at V and 4 bases at J, leaving 8 bases unmatched. CDR1 is SGHDT, CDR2 YYEEEE, per germline.

V is TRBV10-3 and J is TRBJ2-7; 11 nucleotides match TRBD1. Losses at the gene ends were 4 bases for V and 5 bases for J; bases not matched to a gene: 4. There are 14 residues in the CDR3. The germline CDR1 and CDR2 sequences are ENHRY and SYGVKD. The CDR3, as DNA: TGTGCCATCAGTGTCGGACAGGGGGCAAACGAGCAGTACTTC. Translation gives CAISVGQGANEQYF.

In this sample, this clone turned up once. The J gene is TRBJ2-7, the V gene TRBV24-1, with 11 bases matching TRBD1. Trimming took 4 bases from V and 3 from J; bases not matched to a gene: 4. This CDR3 comprises 15 residues. Per the germline V gene, CDR1 is KGHDR and CDR2 is SFDVKD. CDR3 region: CATSESGTGGYEQYF. The CDR3 DNA sequence: TGTGCCACCAGTGAGTCCGGGACAGGGGGCTACGAGCAGTACTTC.

The chain uses TRBV19 and TRBJ2-1; possible D gene TRBD2, 6 bases. The V gene lost 4 bases and the J gene lost 8 bases, with 15 bases spanning the gap. Germline-derived CDR1 and CDR2 are LNHDA and SQIVND (reference sequence). This CDR3 contains 14 residues. The CDR3 is CASSTGDFWDEQFF. In DNA form, the CDR3 reads TGTGCCAGTAGTACTGGGGACTTCTGGGATGAGCAGTTCTTC.

CDR3 bases: TGTGCCAGCAGTTCAGGAAAGCCCGGGGAGCTGTTTTTT. Protein sequence: CASSSGKPGELFF. This chain connects TRBV27 to TRBJ2-2; no reliable D call. V was shortened by 4 bases and J by 6 bases, with 9 bases between the two germline ends. The CDR3 has 13 residues. The V gene's germline CDR1 is MNHEY and CDR2 SMNVEV (reference sequence).

The chain uses TRBV2 and TRBJ1-1; D is ambiguous. V shed 4 bases and J shed 0 bases, with 6 bases lying between them. CDR1 and CDR2 (germline): SNHLY, FYNNEI. The CDR3 sequence is 13 residues long. CDR3 nucleotide sequence: TGTGCCAGCAGTGGCGGGGTGAACACTGAAGCTTTCTTT. Amino acid sequence: CASSGGVNTEAFF.

The V gene is TRBV28, the J gene TRBJ2-6; D gene unclear. The germline gives CDR1 MDHEN, CDR2 SYDVKM. Trimming removed 6 bases from V and 0 bases from J, with 9 bases in between. The CDR3 is 15 amino acids. This chain's CDR3 is CASSRSHSGANVLTF. CDR3 coding DNA: TGTGCCAGCAGCCGTAGTCACTCTGGGGCCAACGTCCTGACTTTC. The full variable domain, with the rest looked up from reference TRBV28 and TRBJ2-6, is DVKVTQSSRYLVKRTGEKVFLECVQDMDHENMFWYRQDPGLGLRLIYFSYDVKMKEKGDIPEGYSVSREKKERFSLILESASTNQTSMYLCASSRSHSGANVLTFGAGSRLTVL.

This clone appeared once. The chain uses TRBV24-1 and TRBJ2-7; D ambiguous. V shed 4 bases and J shed 2 bases, with 5 bases lying between them. Germline loops: CDR1 KGHDR, CDR2 SFDVKD. This CDR3 has 12 residues. DNA of the CDR3: TGTGCCACCAGTGACACAACCTACGAGCAGTACTTC. It specifies CATSDTTYEQYF.

The rearrangement uses TRBV27 and TRBJ1-2; no clear D gene. The germline gives CDR1 MNHEY, CDR2 SMNVEV (reference sequence). V was cut by 3 bases and J by 8 bases, with 16 bases left in between. The CDR3 spans 14 residues. The CDR3 DNA reads TGTGCCAGCAGTTTCAGTCGCACCCTCGGAGGCTACACCTTC. This codes for CASSFSRTLGGYTF.

The J gene is TRBJ1-2, the V gene TRBV19; D is undetermined. The CDR3 length is 13 residues. V was cut by 5 bases and J by 8 bases, with 15 bases left in between. Germline CDR1 is LNHDA and CDR2 is SQIVND (reference sequence). CDR3 amino acids: CASSLDPRGGYTF. CDR3 nucleotides: TGTGCCAGTAGTTTGGACCCTCGAGGGGGCTACACCTTC.

This chain uses TRBV6-5 with TRBJ2-1; the D is unclear. Germline CDR1 is MNHEY and CDR2 is SVGAGI. The V and J ends lost 2 bases and 8 bases respectively, with 16 bases between them. The CDR3 length is 15 residues. Here the CDR3 reads CASSYRPFGSYEQFF. CDR3 in DNA: TGTGCCAGCAGTTACAGGCCGTTTGGGTCCTATGAGCAGTTCTTC.

This chain joins TRBV18 and TRBJ1-2, with a weak D call TRBD1 (5 bases). Germline CDR1 KGHSH, CDR2 LQKENI. Trimming removed 3 bases from V and 4 bases from J, with 9 bases in between. This CDR3 contains 13 residues. The CDR3 DNA reads TGTGCCAGCTCACCCCGTCAGGGCTATGGCTACACCTTC. This encodes CASSPRQGYGYTF.

The gene calls are TRBV19 and TRBJ2-5; possibly TRBD2 for D (5 bases). Germline CDR1 reads LNHDA; CDR2 reads SQIVND (reference sequence). V shed 5 bases and J shed 1 base, with 17 bases lying between them. The CDR3 runs to 16 residues. The CDR3: CASSLTVSGIQETQYF. The CDR3 DNA sequence: TGTGCCAGTAGTTTGACCGTCTCCGGGATCCAAGAGACCCAGTACTTC.

The chain carries TRBV29-1 and TRBJ1-2; no definite D call. The CDR3 has 15 amino acids. Trimming shortened V by 6 bases and J by 6 bases, and 23 bases separated the two germline ends. Germline CDR1 SQVTM, CDR2 ANQGSEA. The chain's CDR3 is CSVQTPSPGVDGYTF. The CDR3 coding sequence is TGCAGCGTCCAGACACCCTCGCCCGGAGTGGATGGCTACACCTTC.